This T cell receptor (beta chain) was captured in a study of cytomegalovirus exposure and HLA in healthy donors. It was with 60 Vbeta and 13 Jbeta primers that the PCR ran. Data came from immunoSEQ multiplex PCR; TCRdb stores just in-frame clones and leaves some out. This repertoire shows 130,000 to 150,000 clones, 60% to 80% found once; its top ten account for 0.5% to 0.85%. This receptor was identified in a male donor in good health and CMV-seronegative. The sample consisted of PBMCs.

CDR3 in DNA: TGTGCCAGCAGCGCCGGACTAGCGGGGGGAACTGAGCAGTTCTTC. It encodes CASSAGLAGGTEQFF. The rearrangement joins TRBV6-5 to TRBJ2-1; 14 bases line up with TRBD2. The CDR3 loop spans 15 amino acids. CDR1 and CDR2 (germline): MNHEY, SVGAGI. V shed 6 bases and J 9 bases; nucleotides not matched to a gene: 7.